The 29 T cell receptor beta chains below were found in one sample sequenced in a study of shared clonotypes between healthy human individuals. The data were produced by immunoSEQ multiplex PCR, yet TCRdb's version contains in-frame clones alone and is incomplete. The profile shows about 2 million clones, 85% to 95% of them singletons. Source material: naive CD4+ T cells sorted from blood. The subset here: CD45RA+ positively selected. The receptors come from a man between 18 and 35 years old in good health.

The chain combines TRBV9 with TRBJ2-7; 7 bases are shared with TRBD2. CDR1 SGDLS and CDR2 YYNGEE come from the germline V gene. V dropped 2 bases and J dropped 0; count of bases not matched to a gene: 8. The CDR3 spans 16 residues. The CDR3 sequence: CASSVSGRGSSYEQYF. As DNA, the CDR3 is TGTGCCAGCAGCGTTTCCGGGCGCGGGAGCTCCTACGAGCAGTACTTC. The whole variable domain, remainder taken from reference TRBV9 and TRBJ2-7, is DSGVTQTPKHLITATGQRVTLRCSPRSGDLSVYWYQQSLDQGLQFLIQYYNGEERAKGNILERFSAQQFPDLHSELNLSSLELGDSALYFCASSVSGRGSSYEQYFGPGTRLTVT.

In this sample, this clone turned up once. This chain connects TRBV6-4 to TRBJ1-1; a weak D match, TRBD1 (6 bases). Germline CDR1 MRHNA, CDR2 SNTAGT. CDR3 size: 13 residues. Trimming removed 6 bases at V and 1 base at J, with 9 bases between. The CDR3 loop is CASRLQGNTEAFF. As DNA, the CDR3 is TGTGCCAGCAGATTACAGGGGAACACTGAAGCTTTCTTT.

The chain recombines TRBV6-1 with TRBJ2-2, with D possibly matching TRBD2 (5 bases). CDR3 size: 14 residues. The V gene's germline CDR1 is MNHNS and CDR2 SASEGT. Trimming removed 1 base at V and 9 bases at J, with 12 bases between. In DNA, the CDR3 is TGTGCCAGCAGTGAAGAGGTGAGGGCCCGGGAGCTGTTTTTT. It encodes CASSEEVRARELFF.

This chain uses TRBV30 with TRBJ2-6; no firm D call. From germline, CDR1 is GTSNPN and CDR2 SVGIG (reference sequence). The germline V and J ends were trimmed by 3 bases and 0 bases, with 3 bases remaining between them. This CDR3 contains 13 residues. CDR3 residues: CAWSHSGANVLTF. CDR3 DNA: TGTGCCTGGAGCCACTCTGGGGCCAACGTCCTGACTTTC. Combining the CDR3 with reference TRBV30 and TRBJ2-6 gives the whole variable domain SQTIHQWPATLVQPVGSPLSLECTVEGTSNPNLYWYRQAAGRGLQLLFYSVGIGQISSEVPQNLSASRPQDRQFILSSKKLLLSDSGFYLCAWSHSGANVLTFGAGSRLTVL.

As DNA, the CDR3 is TGTGCCAGCAGTTACTCAGGGGAAGGGCAAGGTGAAAAACTGTTTTTT. It encodes CASSYSGEGQGEKLFF. The chain joins TRBV6-5 to TRBJ1-4, with D possibly being TRBD1 (5 bases). This CDR3 is built from 16 residues. The ends were cut back, 0 bases at V and 7 bases at J, with 15 bases in the middle. Germline CDR1 and CDR2: MNHEY and SVGAGI.

This sequence joins TRBV5-1 and TRBJ1-3; TRBD1 might be the D (6 bases). This CDR3 spans 15 amino acids. Germline V gene lookup returns CDR1 SGHRS and CDR2 YFSETQ. V was shortened by 4 bases and J by 2 bases, with 13 bases between the two germline ends. The CDR3 coding sequence is TGCGCCAGCAGCAGAATACAGGGTGCTGGAAACACCATATATTTT. Encoded protein: CASSRIQGAGNTIYF. The full variable domain, with the rest looked up from reference TRBV5-1 and TRBJ1-3, is KAGVTQTPRYLIKTRGQQVTLSCSPISGHRSVSWYQQTPGQGLQFLFEYFSETQRNKGNFPGRFSGRQFSNSRSEMNVSTLELGDSALYLCASSRIQGAGNTIYFGEGSWLTVV.

V and J are TRBV6-1 and TRBJ2-7; TRBD1 is a possible D gene (5 bases). V gave up 3 bases and J gave up 3 bases, with 15 bases separating them. CDR3 size: 15 residues. Germline lookup yields CDR1 MNHNS and CDR2 SASEGT. The CDR3 sequence: CASSDRERPSYEQYF. CDR3 coding DNA: TGTGCCAGCAGTGACAGGGAACGTCCTAGCTACGAGCAGTACTTC.

The chain is built from TRBV7-2 and TRBJ1-6, with 8 bases matching TRBD1. The CDR3 is 15 residues long. Germline V CDR1 and CDR2: SGHTA, FQGNSA. V was clipped by 4 bases and J by 10 bases; unmatched bases: 9. CDR3 region: CASSSSTGAGSPLHF. CDR3 DNA: TGTGCCAGCAGCTCATCGACAGGGGCCGGGTCACCCCTCCACTTT. Together with reference TRBV7-2 and TRBJ1-6, the CDR3 gives the full variable domain: GAGVSQSPSNKVTEKGKDVELRCDPISGHTALYWYRQSLGQGLEFLIYFQGNSAPDKSGLPSDRFSAERTGGSVSTLTIQRTQQEDSAVYLCASSSSTGAGSPLHFGNGTRLTVT.

J is TRBJ2-7 and V is TRBV30; D possibly corresponds to TRBD1 (6 bases). V shed 2 bases and J shed 0 bases, with 8 bases lying between them. The CDR3 loop spans 13 amino acids. Germline V gene data show CDR1 as GTSNPN and CDR2 as SVGIG (reference sequence). DNA for the CDR3: TGTGCCTGGAGTACAGGGACCTCCTACGAGCAGTACTTC. Protein product: CAWSTGTSYEQYF. The whole variable domain, remainder taken from reference TRBV30 and TRBJ2-7, is SQTIHQWPATLVQPVGSPLSLECTVEGTSNPNLYWYRQAAGRGLQLLFYSVGIGQISSEVPQNLSASRPQDRQFILSSKKLLLSDSGFYLCAWSTGTSYEQYFGPGTRLTVT.

CDR3 amino acids: CASSFDRGNQPQHF. DNA for the CDR3: TGTGCCAGCAGCTTTGACAGGGGGAATCAGCCCCAGCATTTT. The chain joins TRBV11-2 to TRBJ1-5; TRBD1 matches at 9 bases. Losses at the gene ends were 3 bases for V and 4 bases for J; bases not matched to a gene: 1. The CDR3 runs 14 residues. CDR1 and CDR2 (germline): SGHAT, FQNNGV.

The chain joins TRBV10-1 to TRBJ2-2; D gene unclear. V lost 8 bases and J 8 bases, leaving 12 bases between the germline ends. CDR1 and CDR2 from the germline V gene are WNHNN and SYGVQD (reference sequence). CDR3 size: 12 residues. The CDR3 nucleotides are TGCGCCAGCTCCTACCCGTCGGGGGAGCTGTTTTTT. It yields the protein CASSYPSGELFF.

The genes are TRBV10-3 and TRBJ1-5; the D gene is possibly TRBD1 (5 bases). V lost 5 bases, J lost 0 bases, and 14 bases lay in between. The germline CDR1 and CDR2 sequences are ENHRY and SYGVKD. This CDR3 contains 16 residues. Written as DNA, the CDR3 is TGTGCCATCAGTCTAACGGGGCCGGATAGCAATCAGCCCCAGCATTTT. Translating it yields CAISLTGPDSNQPQHF.

V gene TRBV6-6 combines with J gene TRBJ2-1; TRBD2 matches 8 bases. Germline CDR1 is MNHNY and CDR2 is SVGAGI (reference sequence). The CDR3 is 14 amino acids. The ends lost 9 bases at V and 3 bases at J; junction bases unmatched: 7. The CDR3 loop reads CASSGLANYNEQFF. The CDR3 nucleotides are TGTGCCAGTTCTGGACTAGCTAACTACAATGAGCAGTTCTTC.

V gene TRBV6-5 combines with J gene TRBJ2-7; D might be TRBD2 (7 bases). Germline V gives CDR1 MNHEY, CDR2 SVGAGI. The CDR3 runs to 15 residues. V shed 4 bases and J shed 4 bases, with 17 bases lying between them. CDR3 residues: CASSSKDKGGYEQYF. CDR3 in DNA: TGTGCCAGCAGTTCGAAGGACAAGGGGGGGTACGAGCAGTACTTC.

The chain recombines TRBV7-2 with TRBJ2-7, with TRBD2 matching over 8 bases. CDR1 is SGHTA, CDR2 FQGNSA, per germline. V was pared by 5 bases and J by 6 bases, with 12 bases of the junction left unmatched. The CDR3 has 15 amino acids. The CDR3 region is CASSQNGAGVSEQYF. Here the CDR3 DNA reads TGTGCCAGCAGCCAAAATGGAGCGGGGGTCAGCGAGCAGTACTTC. The whole variable domain, remainder taken from reference TRBV7-2 and TRBJ2-7, is GAGVSQSPSNKVTEKGKDVELRCDPISGHTALYWYRQSLGQGLEFLIYFQGNSAPDKSGLPSDRFSAERTGGSVSTLTIQRTQQEDSAVYLCASSQNGAGVSEQYFGPGTRLTVT.

This chain uses TRBV30 with TRBJ2-5; TRBD1 is a possible D gene (6 bases). Germline V lookup: CDR1 GTSNPN, CDR2 SVGIG (reference sequence). This CDR3 comprises 15 residues. V was clipped by 0 bases and J by 1 base, with 12 bases between them. This chain's CDR3 is CAWSVTADSQETQYF. The CDR3 coding sequence is TGTGCCTGGAGTGTCACCGCGGACAGCCAAGAGACCCAGTACTTC.

In nucleotides, the CDR3 is TGTGCCAGCAGCTCGGGACCGATCTCTGGAAACACCATATATTTT. Translation gives CASSSGPISGNTIYF. This chain links TRBV7-9 with TRBJ1-3; a possible D gene is TRBD1 (5 bases). This CDR3 is built from 15 residues. Germline-derived CDR1 and CDR2 are SEHNR and FQNEAQ (reference sequence). Deletions cut 4 bases from V and 0 bases from J, with 10 bases between.

The chain carries TRBV29-1 and TRBJ1-2; D call uncertain. CDR1 is SQVTM, CDR2 ANQGSEA, per germline. The CDR3 runs to 13 residues. Trimming took off 3 bases at V and 7 bases at J, with 15 bases between the two ends. CDR3 in amino acids: CSVDKGDWGGYTF. Here the CDR3 DNA reads TGCAGCGTTGATAAGGGAGACTGGGGTGGCTACACCTTC.

The V call is TRBV5-1, the J call TRBJ2-6, with D possibly being TRBD1 (6 bases). The V end lost 0 bases, the J end lost 0 bases, and 10 bases lay between the germline ends. Germline lookup yields CDR1 SGHRS and CDR2 YFSETQ. This CDR3 is built from 17 residues. The DNA of the CDR3 is TGCGCCAGCAGCTTGGGCAGGGGAGTCTCTGGGGCCAACGTCCTGACTTTC. This sequence encodes CASSLGRGVSGANVLTF.

In its sample, this clone was seen once. The V and J genes are TRBV5-4 and TRBJ2-1; weak D call: TRBD2 (6 bases). The CDR3 loop spans 14 amino acids. V was clipped by 2 bases and J by 6 bases, with 12 bases between them. Germline V lookup: CDR1 SGHNT, CDR2 YYREEE (reference sequence). CDR3 sequence: CASSFGGAGNEQFF. CDR3 in DNA: TGTGCCAGCAGCTTCGGGGGAGCGGGCAATGAGCAGTTCTTC.

This rearrangement joins TRBV2 to TRBJ2-1; 11 nucleotides line up with TRBD1. The CDR3 length is 14 residues. V gave up 7 bases and J gave up 5 bases; unmatched junction bases: 4. Germline V CDR1 and CDR2: SNHLY, FYNNEI. The CDR3 protein is CASKGTGGNNEQFF. CDR3 nucleotides: TGTGCCAGCAAGGGGACAGGGGGTAACAATGAGCAGTTCTTC.

The chain recombines TRBV30 with TRBJ1-4; D ambiguous. The V end lost 4 bases, the J end lost 7 bases, and 16 bases lay between the germline ends. This CDR3 is 14 amino acids long. Germline CDR1 is GTSNPN and CDR2 is SVGIG (reference sequence). CDR3 sequence (DNA): TGTGCCTGGAAATCGGTCCGGCAGACTGAAAAACTGTTTTTT. Translating gives CAWKSVRQTEKLFF.

The chain combines TRBV21-1 with TRBJ2-1; TRBD1, the D gene given by the table, was not confirmed from the DNA. TRBV21-1 is tagged as a pseudogene. This CDR3 is built from 16 residues. The CDR3 DNA sequence: TGTGCCAGCAGCCCAGGGACAGGGGTGATGTACAATGAGCAGTTCTTC. It specifies CASSPGTGVMYNEQFF.

The rearrangement uses TRBV10-3 and TRBJ2-7; 9 nucleotides match TRBD2. The CDR3 loop spans 13 amino acids. V lost 10 bases and J lost 3; bases outside the gene matches: 7. CDR1 and CDR2 (germline): ENHRY, SYGVKD. CDR3 sequence reads: CATIAGEGYEQYF. DNA of the CDR3: TGTGCCACCATAGCGGGAGAGGGCTACGAGCAGTACTTC.

Concerning this clone itself: This same CDR3 is encoded by further DNA sequences in the sample. The chain is built from TRBV10-3 and TRBJ1-2; unclear D gene. The V and J ends lost 0 bases and 3 bases respectively, with 5 bases between them. Looked up from germline, CDR1 is ENHRY and CDR2 is SYGVKD. CDR3 size: 13 residues. CDR3 in amino acids: CAISESADYGYTF. As DNA, the CDR3 is TGTGCCATCAGTGAGTCCGCTGACTATGGCTACACCTTC.

V gene TRBV2 combines with J gene TRBJ2-2, with D perhaps TRBD1 (5 bases). V was clipped by 3 bases and J by 2 bases, with 13 bases between them. CDR3 length: 16 residues. Per germline, CDR1 SNHLY and CDR2 FYNNEI. The CDR3 sequence is CASSESGAPNTGELFF. DNA for the CDR3: TGTGCCAGCAGTGAGTCTGGGGCCCCCAACACCGGGGAGCTGTTTTTT.

The chain combines TRBV7-9 with TRBJ2-6; D remains ambiguous. The germline CDR1 and CDR2 sequences are SEHNR and FQNEAQ (reference sequence). This CDR3 spans 11 amino acids. Trimming removed 2 bases from V and 11 bases from J, with 4 bases in between. The CDR3, as DNA: TGTGCCAGCAGCTTACGACACGTCCTGACTTTC. It codes for CASSLRHVLTF.

Only one count was recorded for this clone. The chain joins TRBV6-5 to TRBJ2-5; TRBD2 aligns across 14 bases. The J segment lost 5 bases and the V segment lost 4 bases, leaving 3 bases of the junction unmatched. This CDR3 is built from 15 residues. Germline V gene data show CDR1 as MNHEY and CDR2 as SVGAGI. The CDR3 here is CASSFGLAGGETQYF. The CDR3 nucleotides are TGTGCCAGCAGTTTTGGACTAGCGGGAGGCGAGACCCAGTACTTC.

The chain employs TRBV11-2 and TRBJ1-1; perhaps TRBD1 as D (6 bases). Between the trimmed V and J ends, which lost 1 base and 0 bases, there was a span of 9 bases. The germline V gene has CDR1 SGHAT and CDR2 FQNNGV. CDR3 length: 15 residues. In DNA form, the CDR3 reads TGTGCCAGCAGCTTAGTGGGGGGCTTGAACACTGAAGCTTTCTTT. This translates into CASSLVGGLNTEAFF. The full variable domain, completed using reference TRBV11-2 and TRBJ1-1, is EAGVAQSPRYKIIEKRQSVAFWCNPISGHATLYWYQQILGQGPKLLIQFQNNGVVDDSQLPKDRFSAERLKGVDSTLKIQPAKLEDSAVYLCASSLVGGLNTEAFFGQGTRLTVV.